This entry features one TCR beta chain sequence. What it recognizes is unknown. As processed by the authors: There were no quality scores in the junction-only immunoSEQ sequences, so filtering differed. The table came from immunoSEQ multiplex PCR; TCRdb's copy has only in-frame clones and leaves some out. Clone size and V and J calls were adopted from that table, with D and trimming inferred from the DNA. The sample lists approximately 1,000,000 clones, approximately 80% occurring once. The data were taken from a study of shared clonotypes between healthy human individuals. General study findings and limits: Richness estimates generally favored naive over memory subsets. Naive CD4 clonotypes overlapped across several donors at approximately 4.5%.

V was shortened by 3 bases and J by 2 bases, with 16 bases between the two germline ends. Germline V CDR1 and CDR2: SQVTM, ANQGSEA. The length of the CDR3 is 15 residues. This TCR was recovered from a man between 18 and 29 years old in good health. Some clones in this sample may be carry-over from other donors' samples. Sequenced material: memory CD4+ T cells from PBMCs. Noted subset: CD45RA-negative fraction. This chain joins TRBV29-1 and TRBJ2-5, with D possibly matching TRBD2 (6 bases). This CDR3 is CSVETPGRPQETQYF. CDR3 DNA sequence: TGCAGCGTTGAGACGCCGGGGAGGCCTCAAGAGACCCAGTACTTC. The variable domain in full, completed from reference TRBV29-1 and TRBJ2-5, reads SAVISQKPSRDICQRGTSLTIQCQVDSQVTMMFWYRQQPGQSLTLIATANQGSEATYESGFVIDKFPISRPNLTFSTLTVSNMSPEDSSIYLCSVETPGRPQETQYFGPGTRLLVL.